This TCR beta chain derives from a study of cytomegalovirus exposure and HLA in healthy donors. Notes on the study in general: The authors listed 150 to 200 TCR beta chains as cytomegalovirus-associated. Reports showed the classifier diagnosing cytomegalovirus status with high specificity and sensitivity.

Assay used: immunoSEQ multiplex PCR; TCRdb lists only in-frame clones, some missing. The sample carries roughly 300,000 clones, roughly 87% recorded once. Notes on this clone: Antigen: not known.

Trimming left V 0 bases short and J 2 bases short, with 9 bases between. Germline CDR1 is SGDLS and CDR2 is YYNGEE. The CDR3 extends over 14 amino acids. The chain joins TRBV9 to TRBJ2-7, with a weak D call TRBD2 (5 bases). Sequenced: PBMCs. This receptor was identified in a woman under 40 in good health and CMV-seropositive. The CDR3 region has the DNA TGTGCCAGCAGCGTAGACGGGAACCCCTACGAGCAGTACTTC. It specifies CASSVDGNPYEQYF.